This T cell receptor (beta chain) was identified in a study of neurological immune-mediated disorders. This clonotype was picked up many times. Its antigen is unidentified. Study observations and caveats: CDR3 amino acid sequences found in expanded clones were never shared across subjects, suggesting private repertoires in all groups.

The cDNA came from 5'RACE with 10-nucleotide random UMIs. TCRdb analysed the 5' RACE reads with MiXCR anew, one entry per CDR3 protein. The sample has some 70,000 distinct CDR3 sequences; around 3% are singletons. This CDR3 is built from 16 residues. Per the germline V gene, CDR1 is DFQATT and CDR2 is SNEGSKA (reference sequence). With 0 bases removed from V and 1 base from J, the gap between germline ends came to 15 bases. The clonotype comes from a man between 40 and 49 years old with multiple sclerosis. The genes are TRBV20-1 and TRBJ1-1; D may be TRBD1 (5 bases). The source material was PBMCs. The CDR3 nucleotides read TGCAGTGCTAGAGATCCGACGGGGGGGTGGAACACTGAAGCTTTCTTT. This codes for CSARDPTGGWNTEAFF.